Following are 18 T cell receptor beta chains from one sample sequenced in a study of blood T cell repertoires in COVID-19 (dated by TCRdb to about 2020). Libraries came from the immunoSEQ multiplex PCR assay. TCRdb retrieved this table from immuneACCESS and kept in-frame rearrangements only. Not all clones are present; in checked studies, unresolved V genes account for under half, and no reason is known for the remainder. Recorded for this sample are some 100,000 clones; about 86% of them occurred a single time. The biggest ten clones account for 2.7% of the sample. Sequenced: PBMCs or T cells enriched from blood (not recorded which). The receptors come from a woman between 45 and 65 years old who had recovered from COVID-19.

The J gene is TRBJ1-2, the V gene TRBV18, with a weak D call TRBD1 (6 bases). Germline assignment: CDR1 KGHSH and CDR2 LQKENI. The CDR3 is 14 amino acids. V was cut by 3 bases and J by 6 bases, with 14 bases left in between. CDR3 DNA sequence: TGTGCCAGCTCACCGACGAACAGGGTAAATGGCTACACCTTC. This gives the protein CASSPTNRVNGYTF.

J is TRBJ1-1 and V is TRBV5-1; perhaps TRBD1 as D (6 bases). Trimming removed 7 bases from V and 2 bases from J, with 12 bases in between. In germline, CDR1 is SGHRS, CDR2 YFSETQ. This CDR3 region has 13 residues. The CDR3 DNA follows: TGCGCCAGCCGGACAGACTTTAACACTGAAGCTTTCTTT. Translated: CASRTDFNTEAFF.

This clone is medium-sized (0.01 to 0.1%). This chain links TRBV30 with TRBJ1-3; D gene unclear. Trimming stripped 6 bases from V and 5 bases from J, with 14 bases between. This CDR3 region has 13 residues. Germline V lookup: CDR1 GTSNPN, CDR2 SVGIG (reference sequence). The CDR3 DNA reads TGTGCCTGCCGCGTTGGTTCCCGAAACACCATATATTTT. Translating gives CACRVGSRNTIYF.

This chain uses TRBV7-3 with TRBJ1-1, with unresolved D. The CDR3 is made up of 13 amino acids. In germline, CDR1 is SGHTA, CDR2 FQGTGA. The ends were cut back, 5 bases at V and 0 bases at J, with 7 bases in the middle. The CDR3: CASSPRLNTEAFF. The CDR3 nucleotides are TGTGCCAGCAGCCCTAGATTGAACACTGAAGCTTTCTTT.

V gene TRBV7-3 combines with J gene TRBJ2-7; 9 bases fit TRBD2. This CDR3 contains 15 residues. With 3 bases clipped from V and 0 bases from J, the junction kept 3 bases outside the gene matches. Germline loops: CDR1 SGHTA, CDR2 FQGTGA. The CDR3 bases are TGTGCCAGCAGCTTGCTAGCGGGGAGCTCCTACGAGCAGTACTTC. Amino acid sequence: CASSLLAGSSYEQYF.

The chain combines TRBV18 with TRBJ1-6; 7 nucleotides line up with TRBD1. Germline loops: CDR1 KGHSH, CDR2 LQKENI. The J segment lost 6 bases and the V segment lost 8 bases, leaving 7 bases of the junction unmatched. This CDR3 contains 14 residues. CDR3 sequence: CASQLRDSNSPLHF. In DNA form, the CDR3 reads TGTGCCAGCCAGCTCCGGGACAGTAATTCACCCCTCCACTTT.

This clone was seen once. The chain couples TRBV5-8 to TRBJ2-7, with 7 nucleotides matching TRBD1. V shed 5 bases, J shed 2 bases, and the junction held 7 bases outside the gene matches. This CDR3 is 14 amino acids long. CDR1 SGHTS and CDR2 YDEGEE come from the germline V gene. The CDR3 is CASRHRDRTYEQYF. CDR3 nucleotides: TGTGCCAGCAGGCACCGGGACAGAACCTACGAGCAGTACTTC.

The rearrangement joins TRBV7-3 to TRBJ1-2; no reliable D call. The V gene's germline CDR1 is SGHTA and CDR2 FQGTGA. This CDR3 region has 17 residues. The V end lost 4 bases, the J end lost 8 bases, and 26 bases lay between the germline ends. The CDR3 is CASSSDGYIDTARGYTF. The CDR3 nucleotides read TGTGCCAGCAGCTCCGATGGTTATATTGACACGGCTCGGGGCTACACCTTC.

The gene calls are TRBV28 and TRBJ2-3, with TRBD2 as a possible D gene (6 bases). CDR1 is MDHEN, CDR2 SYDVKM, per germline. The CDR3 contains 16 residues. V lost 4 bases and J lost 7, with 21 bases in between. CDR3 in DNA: TGTGCCAGCAGTTCGACTAGGTCATACCCGATTAATACGCAGTATTTT. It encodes CASSSTRSYPINTQYF.

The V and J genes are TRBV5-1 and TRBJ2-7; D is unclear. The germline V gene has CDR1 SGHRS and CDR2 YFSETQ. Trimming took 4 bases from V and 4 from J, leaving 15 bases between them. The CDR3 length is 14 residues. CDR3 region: CASSPPPIGYEQYF. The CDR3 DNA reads TGCGCCAGCAGCCCGCCCCCCATCGGGTACGAGCAGTACTTC.

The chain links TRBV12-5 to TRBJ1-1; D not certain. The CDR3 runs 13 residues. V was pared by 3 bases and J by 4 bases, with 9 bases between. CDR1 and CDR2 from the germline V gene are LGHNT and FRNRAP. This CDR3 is CASGFHGSTEAFF. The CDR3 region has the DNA TGTGCTAGTGGTTTCCACGGGTCCACTGAAGCTTTCTTT.

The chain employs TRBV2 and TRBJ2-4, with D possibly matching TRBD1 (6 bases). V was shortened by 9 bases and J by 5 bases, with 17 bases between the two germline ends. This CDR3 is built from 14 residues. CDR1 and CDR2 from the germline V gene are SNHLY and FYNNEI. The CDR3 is CASRSYTGQNIQYF. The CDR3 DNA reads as TGTGCCAGTCGGTCATATACAGGGCAAAACATTCAGTACTTC.

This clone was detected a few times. The CDR3 region has the DNA TGTGCCAGCTCCCGGACTAGCGGGAGTTACGACGGGGAGCTGTTTTTT. As protein: CASSRTSGSYDGELFF. The chain employs TRBV18 and TRBJ2-2, with TRBD2 identical over 13 bases. V gave up 6 bases and J gave up 7 bases; unmatched junction bases: 8. Per the germline V gene, CDR1 is KGHSH and CDR2 is LQKENI. CDR3 length: 16 residues.

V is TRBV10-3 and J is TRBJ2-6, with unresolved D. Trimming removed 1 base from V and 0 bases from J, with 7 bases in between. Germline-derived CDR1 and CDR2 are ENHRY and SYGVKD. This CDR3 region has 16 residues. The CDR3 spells CAISELTFSGANVLTF. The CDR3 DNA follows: TGTGCCATCAGTGAGTTAACTTTCTCTGGGGCCAACGTCCTGACTTTC.

CDR3 loop: CAWRNGDRANPLYGYTF. CDR3 DNA sequence: TGTGCCTGGAGAAACGGGGACAGGGCAAACCCACTCTATGGCTACACCTTC. This sequence joins TRBV30 and TRBJ1-2; 9 bases are a match to TRBD1. This CDR3 region has 17 residues. Germline assignment: CDR1 GTSNPN and CDR2 SVGIG (reference sequence). V trimming: 3 bases; J trimming: 4 bases; junction bases outside the gene matches: 15.

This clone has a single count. CDR3 residues: CASSKKKLAGADTQYF. CDR3 sequence (DNA): TGTGCCAGTAGTAAAAAGAAACTAGCGGGAGCAGATACGCAGTATTTT. This rearrangement joins TRBV19 to TRBJ2-3; 11 positions agree with TRBD2. With 4 bases clipped from V and 4 bases from J, the junction kept 7 bases outside the gene matches. Germline assignment: CDR1 LNHDA and CDR2 SQIVND (reference sequence). This CDR3 comprises 16 residues.

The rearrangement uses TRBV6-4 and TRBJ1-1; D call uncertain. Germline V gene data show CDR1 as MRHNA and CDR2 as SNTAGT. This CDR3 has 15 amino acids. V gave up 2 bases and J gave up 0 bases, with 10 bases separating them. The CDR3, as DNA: TGTGCCAGCAGTGACGTCCAGGCGATGAACACTGAAGCTTTCTTT. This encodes CASSDVQAMNTEAFF.

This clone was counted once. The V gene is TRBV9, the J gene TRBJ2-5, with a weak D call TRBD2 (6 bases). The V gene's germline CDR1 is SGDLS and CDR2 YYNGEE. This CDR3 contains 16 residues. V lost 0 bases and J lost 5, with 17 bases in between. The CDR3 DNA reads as TGTGCCAGCAGCGTAGGGGGAGGATACTTGACGGAGACCCAGTACTTC. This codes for CASSVGGGYLTETQYF. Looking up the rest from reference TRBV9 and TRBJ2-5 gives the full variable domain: DSGVTQTPKHLITATGQRVTLRCSPRSGDLSVYWYQQSLDQGLQFLIQYYNGEERAKGNILERFSAQQFPDLHSELNLSSLELGDSALYFCASSVGGGYLTETQYFGPGTRLLVL.